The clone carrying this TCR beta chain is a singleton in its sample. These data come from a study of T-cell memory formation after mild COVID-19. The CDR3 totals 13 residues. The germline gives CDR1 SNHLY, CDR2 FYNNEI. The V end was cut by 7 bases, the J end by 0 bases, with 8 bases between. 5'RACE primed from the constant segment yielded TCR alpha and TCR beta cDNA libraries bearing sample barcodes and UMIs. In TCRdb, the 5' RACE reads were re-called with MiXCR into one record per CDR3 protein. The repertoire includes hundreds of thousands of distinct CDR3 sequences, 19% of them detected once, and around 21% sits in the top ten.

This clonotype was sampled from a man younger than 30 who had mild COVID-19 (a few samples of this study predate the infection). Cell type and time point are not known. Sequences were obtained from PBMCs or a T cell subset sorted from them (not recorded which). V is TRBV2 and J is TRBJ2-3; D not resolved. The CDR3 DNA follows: TGTGCCAGCATTCCACTCAGCACAGATACGCAGTATTTT. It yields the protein CASIPLSTDTQYF.